The present T cell receptor (beta chain) was sequenced within a study of cytomegalovirus exposure and HLA in healthy donors. Findings and caveats of the study: A missense variant in DCLRE1C was later tied to TCR beta V- and J-gene trimming. TCR beta sequences reportedly predicted most subjects' HLA-A and HLA-B alleles accurately. Within a later analysis, the majority of CMV-associated TCR beta chains appeared HLA-restricted. Researchers left out some V segments, among them TRBV6-2 and TRBV6-3, as indistinguishable.

For this clone: What it binds is unknown.

The CDR3 has 15 residues. Per the germline V gene, CDR1 is MNHNS and CDR2 is SASEGT. V was clipped by 1 base and J by 2 bases; unmatched bases: 4. The PCR contained 60 Vbeta and 13 Jbeta primers. Assay used: immunoSEQ multiplex PCR; TCRdb lists only in-frame clones, some missing. The sample shows 100,000 to 150,000 clones, about three quarters of them seen only once. The J gene is TRBJ2-7, the V gene TRBV6-1; TRBD2 matches at 8 bases. Sample: PBMCs. The receptor was derived from a woman between 40 and 50 years old in good health and CMV-seronegative. The CDR3 DNA reads TGTGCCAGCAGTGAAGGGATACTAGCGGCCTACGAGCAGTACTTC. Its protein product is CASSEGILAAYEQYF.